Each of the 31 T cell receptor beta chains below was sequenced from the same sample in a study of memory CD4+ T cells and cytomegalovirus serostatus. Some clones are missing from TCRdb's copy, which holds only in-frame ones; the method was immunoSEQ multiplex PCR. The sample includes about 47,000 clones, approximately 74% seen only once; the top ten take 1.2%. Single viable CD3+CD4+CD8-CD45RO+ cells were sorted as the memory CD4+ T cells. Sequenced material: memory CD4+ T cells from blood. Every receptor here comes from an adult in good health and CMV-seropositive.

The V call is TRBV18, the J call TRBJ2-2; 12 nucleotides line up with TRBD2. This CDR3 is 16 amino acids long. Germline V gives CDR1 KGHSH, CDR2 LQKENI. The ends lost 3 bases at V and 7 bases at J; junction bases unmatched: 6. DNA for the CDR3: TGTGCCAGCTCACCGGGACTAGCGGGCGCCGGCGGGGAGCTGTTTTTT. It specifies CASSPGLAGAGGELFF.

A few counts support this clone. The chain combines TRBV6-6 with TRBJ2-1, with D possibly being TRBD1 (6 bases). The V end was cut by 4 bases, the J end by 10 bases, with 14 bases between. CDR3 size: 13 residues. Per the germline V gene, CDR1 is MNHNY and CDR2 is SVGAGI (reference sequence). As DNA, the CDR3 is TGTGCCAGCAGTTTTACTCAGGGGCAAGAGCAGTTCTTC. This gives the protein CASSFTQGQEQFF.

Only a few counts were recorded for this clone. The chain combines TRBV5-1 with TRBJ1-6; D ambiguous. With 5 bases removed from V and 7 bases from J, the gap between germline ends came to 16 bases. Germline V gene lookup returns CDR1 SGHRS and CDR2 YFSETQ. The CDR3 loop spans 15 amino acids. DNA of the CDR3: TGCGCCAGCAGTCCCGCTGAGGGCTTGAATTCACCCCTCCACTTT. Its protein product is CASSPAEGLNSPLHF.

This chain links TRBV7-9 with TRBJ1-2; D not certain. The germline gives CDR1 SEHNR, CDR2 FQNEAQ (reference sequence). With 6 bases removed from V and 2 bases from J, the gap between germline ends came to 16 bases. The CDR3 loop spans 15 amino acids. In nucleotides, the CDR3 is TGTGCCAGCAGTCCTAAGGTTCGGTTGAACTATGGCTACACCTTC. It codes for CASSPKVRLNYGYTF.

The chain links TRBV5-4 to TRBJ2-3; 8 bases map to TRBD2. This CDR3 comprises 16 residues. V shed 2 bases and J 2 bases; nucleotides not matched to a gene: 7. The germline CDR1 and CDR2 sequences are SGHNT and YYREEE (reference sequence). CDR3 loop: CASSFLAGGPTDTQYF. CDR3 bases: TGTGCCAGCAGCTTCTTGGCGGGGGGACCCACAGATACGCAGTATTTT.

The chain has TRBV5-4 and TRBJ2-5; 7 bases fit TRBD2. CDR3 length: 14 residues. Germline V gene lookup returns CDR1 SGHNT and CDR2 YYREEE (reference sequence). The junction had 4 bases not matched to a gene; V was cut back by 0 bases and J by 5 bases. The CDR3, as DNA: TGTGCCAGCAGCTTGGCGCGGGGGTCTGAGACCCAGTACTTC. Translation: CASSLARGSETQYF.

Only a few counts were recorded for this clone. The V call is TRBV7-6, the J call TRBJ1-1, with D uncertain. Germline V gene sequence: CDR1 SGHVS, CDR2 FNYEAQ. V was shortened by 5 bases and J by 5 bases, with 6 bases between the two germline ends. CDR3 size: 11 residues. CDR3 loop: CASSLGTEAFF. In nucleotides, the CDR3 is TGTGCCAGCAGCCTGGGGACTGAAGCTTTCTTT.

V usage is TRBV5-4 and J usage is TRBJ1-3; 7 bases are a match to TRBD1. V shed 1 base, J shed 0 bases, and the junction held 7 bases outside the gene matches. This CDR3 is built from 17 residues. Germline V CDR1 and CDR2: SGHNT, YYREEE (reference sequence). DNA of the CDR3: TGTGCCAGCAGCTTGTCTGGACAGGCGGACTCTGGAAACACCATATATTTT. Protein: CASSLSGQADSGNTIYF.

V and J are TRBV5-1 and TRBJ2-5, with D maybe TRBD1 (6 bases). The CDR3 loop spans 15 amino acids. The V gene lost 1 base and the J gene lost 1 base, with 11 bases spanning the gap. Germline CDR1 reads SGHRS; CDR2 reads YFSETQ. CDR3 nucleotides: TGCGCCAGCAGCTTGTTGGGGGCCAGCCAAGAGACCCAGTACTTC. Translating gives CASSLLGASQETQYF.

This clone was seen a handful of times. The chain uses TRBV19 and TRBJ1-3; 11 bases map to TRBD1. Unmatched junction bases numbered 4, after V lost 3 bases and J lost 0 bases. Germline lookup yields CDR1 LNHDA and CDR2 SQIVND (reference sequence). The CDR3 is made up of 17 amino acids. The CDR3 reads CASSIGTGGSSGNTIYF. The CDR3 nucleotides read TGTGCCAGTAGTATCGGGACAGGGGGAAGCTCTGGAAACACCATATATTTT.

The rearrangement uses TRBV29-1 and TRBJ2-5; 7 nucleotides line up with TRBD1. CDR1 is SQVTM, CDR2 ANQGSEA, per germline. Unmatched junction bases numbered 2, after V lost 6 bases and J lost 1 base. This CDR3 region has 12 residues. CDR3 amino acids: CSVRQGQETQYF. In DNA form, the CDR3 reads TGCAGCGTGAGACAGGGCCAAGAGACCCAGTACTTC.

This sequence joins TRBV7-8 and TRBJ2-7; D gene uncertain. The CDR3 contains 13 residues. V lost 2 bases to trimming and J lost 4 bases, with 9 bases between them. Germline CDR1 is SGHVS and CDR2 is FQNEAQ. The CDR3, as DNA: TGTGCCAGCAGCTTACGGCTCAGTTACGAGCAGTACTTC. Its protein product is CASSLRLSYEQYF.

V gene TRBV2 combines with J gene TRBJ1-5; D might be TRBD1 (6 bases). The germline CDR1 and CDR2 sequences are SNHLY and FYNNEI. The CDR3 totals 15 residues. Between the trimmed V and J ends, which lost 7 bases and 2 bases, there was a span of 15 bases. The CDR3 region has the DNA TGTGCCAGCACCCGAGAAGGGGGGGGCAATCAGCCCCAGCATTTT. It specifies CASTREGGGNQPQHF.

The rearrangement uses TRBV7-2 and TRBJ2-5, with 12 bases fitting TRBD2. Germline CDR1 and CDR2: SGHTA and FQGNSA. CDR3 length equals 17 residues. V shed 3 bases, J shed 0 bases, and the junction held 5 bases outside the gene matches. DNA of the CDR3: TGTGCCAGCAGCTTTGAACTAGCGGGGGGTCACCAAGAGACCCAGTACTTC. Its translation: CASSFELAGGHQETQYF. The whole variable domain, remainder taken from reference TRBV7-2 and TRBJ2-5, is GAGVSQSPSNKVTEKGKDVELRCDPISGHTALYWYRQSLGQGLEFLIYFQGNSAPDKSGLPSDRFSAERTGGSVSTLTIQRTQQEDSAVYLCASSFELAGGHQETQYFGPGTRLLVL.

The V and J genes are TRBV6-5 and TRBJ2-3; D unresolved. V lost 0 bases to trimming and J lost 0 bases, with 7 bases between them. The CDR3 length is 15 residues. CDR1 MNHEY and CDR2 SVGAGI come from the germline V gene. The CDR3 is CASSYSKGSTDTQYF. The CDR3 DNA is TGTGCCAGCAGTTACTCGAAAGGGAGCACAGATACGCAGTATTTT.

The V call is TRBV7-3, the J call TRBJ2-5; D is undetermined. The germline V gene encodes CDR1 SGHTA and CDR2 FQGTGA. V was pared by 3 bases and J by 1 base, with 6 bases between. CDR3 length: 13 amino acids. CDR3 DNA sequence: TGTGCCAGCAGCTTCAACTCCCAAGAGACCCAGTACTTC. Its translation is CASSFNSQETQYF.

This clone was counted once. The chain joins TRBV6-5 to TRBJ2-7, with TRBD1 as a possible D gene (5 bases). V lost 5 bases to trimming and J lost 0 bases, with 11 bases between them. CDR1 MNHEY and CDR2 SVGAGI come from the germline V gene. The CDR3 is made up of 14 amino acids. CDR3 loop: CASSPTAFSYEQYF. The DNA of the CDR3 is TGTGCCAGCAGTCCGACAGCTTTCTCCTACGAGCAGTACTTC.

A few counts support this clone. The J gene is TRBJ2-7, the V gene TRBV5-1, with 7 nucleotides matching TRBD2. The length of the CDR3 is 13 residues. V gave up 4 bases and J gave up 2 bases; unmatched junction bases: 3. The V gene's germline CDR1 is SGHRS and CDR2 YFSETQ. The CDR3 nucleotides read TGCGCCAGCAGCATTGGGGGGGCCTACGAGCAGTACTTC. Encoded protein: CASSIGGAYEQYF. The full variable domain, completed using reference TRBV5-1 and TRBJ2-7, is KAGVTQTPRYLIKTRGQQVTLSCSPISGHRSVSWYQQTPGQGLQFLFEYFSETQRNKGNFPGRFSGRQFSNSRSEMNVSTLELGDSALYLCASSIGGAYEQYFGPGTRLTVT.

J is TRBJ2-3 and V is TRBV11-2; 8 bases are a match to TRBD1. CDR3 size: 16 residues. J gave up 2 bases and V 0 bases, and 4 bases lay outside the gene matches. Germline assignment: CDR1 SGHAT and CDR2 FQNNGV. The CDR3 DNA sequence: TGTGCCAGCAGCTTAGATCCGGGACAGGACACAGATACGCAGTATTTT. It translates to CASSLDPGQDTDTQYF.

In this sample, this clone turned up a few times. The chain joins TRBV7-6 to TRBJ2-1; TRBD2 matches at 9 bases. Germline trimming cut 0 bases from V and 6 bases from J; bases unmatched to any gene: 3. This CDR3 spans 15 amino acids. Looked up from germline, CDR1 is SGHVS and CDR2 is FNYEAQ. CDR3 amino acids: CASSLAPSGVNEQFF. DNA for the CDR3: TGTGCCAGCAGCTTAGCGCCTAGCGGGGTCAATGAGCAGTTCTTC.

This chain connects TRBV5-1 to TRBJ1-2; D is perhaps TRBD1 (6 bases). CDR1 and CDR2 (germline): SGHRS, YFSETQ. The CDR3 length is 14 residues. V was clipped by 0 bases and J by 6 bases, with 12 bases between them. Written as DNA, the CDR3 is TGCGCCAGCAGCTTGGCCCGGACAGTGGATGGCTACACCTTC. Amino acid sequence: CASSLARTVDGYTF.

The chain carries TRBV7-8 and TRBJ2-7; weak D call: TRBD2 (5 bases). The V gene lost 5 bases and the J gene lost 0 bases, with 8 bases spanning the gap. The germline CDR1 and CDR2 sequences are SGHVS and FQNEAQ. The CDR3 runs to 13 residues. CDR3 loop: CASSRDFSYEQYF. CDR3 nucleotides: TGTGCCAGCAGCCGGGATTTCTCCTACGAGCAGTACTTC.

In this sample, this clone turned up a few times. The chain is built from TRBV9 and TRBJ1-3; no clear D gene. V lost 4 bases to trimming and J lost 0 bases, with 14 bases between them. The CDR3 totals 16 residues. Germline CDR1 reads SGDLS; CDR2 reads YYNGEE. The CDR3 DNA reads as TGTGCCAGCAGCCCGATGGCAGGTAGCTCTGGAAACACCATATATTTT. Translating gives CASSPMAGSSGNTIYF.

The genes are TRBV5-4 and TRBJ2-5; the D gene is possibly TRBD1 (6 bases). Trimming cost V 0 bases and J 2 bases, with 11 bases left between them. CDR3 length: 15 residues. Germline CDR1 SGHNT, CDR2 YYREEE (reference sequence). The DNA for the CDR3 is TGTGCCAGCAGCTTGGCCGAGGGGGAACAAGAGACCCAGTACTTC. Encoded protein: CASSLAEGEQETQYF.

This chain joins TRBV19 and TRBJ1-1; D is possibly TRBD1 (5 bases). The V gene's germline CDR1 is LNHDA and CDR2 SQIVND (reference sequence). V was pared by 6 bases and J by 4 bases, with 24 bases between. This CDR3 has 17 amino acids. The CDR3 loop is CASRINFDSRWTTEAFF. The CDR3 coding sequence is TGTGCCAGTAGGATCAATTTTGACAGCAGGTGGACCACTGAAGCTTTCTTT.

There are many counts of this clone. This chain connects TRBV27 to TRBJ2-7, with TRBD1 as a possible D gene (5 bases). Trimming stripped 11 bases from V and 3 bases from J, with 11 bases between. This CDR3 has 11 amino acids. Germline loops: CDR1 MNHEY, CDR2 SMNVEV (reference sequence). The CDR3 loop reads CARHRHYEQYF. DNA of the CDR3: TGTGCCCGCCACAGGCACTACGAGCAGTACTTC.

The chain carries TRBV4-3 and TRBJ1-4; D remains unclear. This CDR3 is 15 amino acids long. V was shortened by 0 bases and J by 8 bases, with 13 bases between the two germline ends. Germline lookup yields CDR1 LGHNA and CDR2 YSLEER. In nucleotides, the CDR3 is TGCGCCAGCAGCCAAGATTTCCGGGAGGACGAAAAACTGTTTTTT. Its protein product is CASSQDFREDEKLFF.

This clone has only a few counts. The chain uses TRBV5-1 and TRBJ1-2; TRBD1 aligns across 7 bases. This CDR3 comprises 14 residues. J was trimmed by 4 bases and V by 1 base; bases with no gene match: 4. Germline V gives CDR1 SGHRS, CDR2 YFSETQ. CDR3 sequence reads: CASSLFQGGYGYTF. CDR3 DNA: TGCGCCAGCAGCTTGTTCCAGGGGGGCTATGGCTACACCTTC. The full variable domain, its missing parts supplied by reference TRBV5-1 and TRBJ1-2, is KAGVTQTPRYLIKTRGQQVTLSCSPISGHRSVSWYQQTPGQGLQFLFEYFSETQRNKGNFPGRFSGRQFSNSRSEMNVSTLELGDSALYLCASSLFQGGYGYTFGSGTRLTVV.

The chain recombines TRBV9 with TRBJ1-1; D ambiguous. Trimming took off 0 bases at V and 12 bases at J, with 15 bases between the two ends. Germline V gene sequence: CDR1 SGDLS, CDR2 YYNGEE. This CDR3 contains 13 residues. Here the CDR3 reads CASSVGRLAKTFF. The CDR3 coding sequence is TGTGCCAGCAGCGTAGGCCGGCTAGCCAAGACTTTCTTT.

The chain is built from TRBV4-2 and TRBJ1-5, with unresolved D. CDR3 length: 13 residues. Germline V gene lookup returns CDR1 LGHNA and CDR2 YNFKEQ. Deletions cut 5 bases from V and 2 bases from J, with 7 bases between. Here the CDR3 reads CASSGWGNQPQHF. The DNA of the CDR3 is TGTGCCAGCAGCGGGTGGGGCAATCAGCCCCAGCATTTT.

The chain is built from TRBV5-1 and TRBJ2-1; TRBD1 aligns across 9 bases. Germline-derived CDR1 and CDR2 are SGHRS and YFSETQ. The CDR3 is 14 amino acids. V shed 0 bases and J 8 bases; nucleotides not matched to a gene: 3. The CDR3 is CASSLDRGLDEQFF. In nucleotides, the CDR3 is TGCGCCAGCAGCTTGGACAGGGGGCTTGATGAGCAGTTCTTC. The whole variable domain, remainder taken from reference TRBV5-1 and TRBJ2-1, is KAGVTQTPRYLIKTRGQQVTLSCSPISGHRSVSWYQQTPGQGLQFLFEYFSETQRNKGNFPGRFSGRQFSNSRSEMNVSTLELGDSALYLCASSLDRGLDEQFFGPGTRLTVL.